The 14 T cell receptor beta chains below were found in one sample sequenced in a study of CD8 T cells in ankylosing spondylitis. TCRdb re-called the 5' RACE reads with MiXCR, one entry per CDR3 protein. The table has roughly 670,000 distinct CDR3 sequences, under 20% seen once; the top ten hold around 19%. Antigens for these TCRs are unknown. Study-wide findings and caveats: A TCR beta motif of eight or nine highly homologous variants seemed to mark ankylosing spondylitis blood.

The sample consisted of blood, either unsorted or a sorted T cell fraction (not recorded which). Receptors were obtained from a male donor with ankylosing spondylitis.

CDR3 sequence reads: CASSQGLGTGFGSPLHF. The CDR3 DNA sequence: TGCGCCAGCAGCCAAGGACTCGGGACAGGGTTTGGATCACCCCTCCACTTT. The rearrangement joins TRBV4-1 to TRBJ1-6; 9 bases map to TRBD1. The V segment lost 1 base and the J segment 10 bases; nucleotides outside the gene matches: 11. The CDR3 totals 17 residues. Germline CDR1 MGHRA, CDR2 YSYEKL.

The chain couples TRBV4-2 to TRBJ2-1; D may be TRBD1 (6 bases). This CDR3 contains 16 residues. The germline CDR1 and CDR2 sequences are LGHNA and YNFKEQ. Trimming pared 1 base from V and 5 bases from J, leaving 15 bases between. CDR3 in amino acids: CASSQASPDRDNEQFF. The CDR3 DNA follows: TGTGCCAGCAGCCAAGCCTCTCCGGACAGAGACAATGAGCAGTTCTTC.

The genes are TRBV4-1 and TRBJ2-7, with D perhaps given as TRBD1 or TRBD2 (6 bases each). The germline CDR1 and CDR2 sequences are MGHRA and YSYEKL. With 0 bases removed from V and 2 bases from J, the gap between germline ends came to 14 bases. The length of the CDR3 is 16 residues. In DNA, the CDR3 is TGCGCCAGCAGCCAAGAGCCAGGAGGGGGTGCCTACGAGCAGTACTTC. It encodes CASSQEPGGGAYEQYF.

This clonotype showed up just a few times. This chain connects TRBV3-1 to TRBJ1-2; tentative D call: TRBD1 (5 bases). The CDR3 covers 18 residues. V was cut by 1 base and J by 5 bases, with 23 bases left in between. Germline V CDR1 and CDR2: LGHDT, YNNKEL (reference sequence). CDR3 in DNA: TGTGCCAGCAGCCAAGTGTCGTGGGACGTAAATTCTATTTATGGCTACACCTTC. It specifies CASSQVSWDVNSIYGYTF. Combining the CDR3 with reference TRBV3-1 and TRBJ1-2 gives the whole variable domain DTAVSQTPKYLVTQMGNDKSIKCEQNLGHDTMYWYKQDSKKFLKIMFSYNNKELIINETVPNRFSPKSPDKAHLNLHINSLELGDSAVYFCASSQVSWDVNSIYGYTFGSGTRLTVV.

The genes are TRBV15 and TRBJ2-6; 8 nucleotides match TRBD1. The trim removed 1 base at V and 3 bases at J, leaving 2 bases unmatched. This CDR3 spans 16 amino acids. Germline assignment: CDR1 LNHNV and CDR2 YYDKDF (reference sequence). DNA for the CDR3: TGTGCCACCAGCAGAGCAGGGGGCGTTGGGGCCAACGTCCTGACTTTC. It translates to CATSRAGGVGANVLTF.

CDR3 coding DNA: TGCAGTGCTAGGGACCGAATTACCACAGATACGCAGTATTTT. Amino acids: CSARDRITTDTQYF. The chain links TRBV20-1 to TRBJ2-3; no clear D gene. Trimming cost V 3 bases and J 2 bases, with 12 bases left between them. The CDR3 loop spans 14 amino acids. The germline V gene encodes CDR1 DFQATT and CDR2 SNEGSKA (reference sequence).

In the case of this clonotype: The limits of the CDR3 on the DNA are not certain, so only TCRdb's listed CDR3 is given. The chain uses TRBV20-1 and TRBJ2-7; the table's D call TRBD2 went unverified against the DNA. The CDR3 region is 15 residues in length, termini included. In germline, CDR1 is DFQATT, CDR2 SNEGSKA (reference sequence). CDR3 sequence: CSGAAGDYVCYEQYF.

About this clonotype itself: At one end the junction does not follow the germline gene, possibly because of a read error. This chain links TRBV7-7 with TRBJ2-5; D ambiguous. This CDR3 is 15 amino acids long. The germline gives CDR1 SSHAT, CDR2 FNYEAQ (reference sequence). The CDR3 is CASSRFTSEQKTQYF. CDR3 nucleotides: TGTGCTAGCAGCCGTTTCACATCAGAACAAAAGACCCAGTACTTC.

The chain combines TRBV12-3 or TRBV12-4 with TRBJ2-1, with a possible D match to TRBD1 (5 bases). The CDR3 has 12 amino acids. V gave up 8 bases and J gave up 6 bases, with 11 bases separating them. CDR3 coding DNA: TGTGCCAGCGGGGCGGAAAGCAATGAGCAGTTCTTC. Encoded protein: CASGAESNEQFF.

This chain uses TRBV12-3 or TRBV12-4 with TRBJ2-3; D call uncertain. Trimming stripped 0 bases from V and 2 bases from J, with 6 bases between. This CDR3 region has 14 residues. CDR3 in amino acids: CASSLAHDTDTQYF. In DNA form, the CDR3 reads TGTGCCAGCAGTTTAGCACACGACACAGATACGCAGTATTTT.

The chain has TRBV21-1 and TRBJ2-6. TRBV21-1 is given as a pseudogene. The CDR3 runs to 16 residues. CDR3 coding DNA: TGTGCCAGCAGCAAAGGACACAACTCTGGGGCCAACGTCCTGACTTTC. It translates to CASSKGHNSGANVLTF.

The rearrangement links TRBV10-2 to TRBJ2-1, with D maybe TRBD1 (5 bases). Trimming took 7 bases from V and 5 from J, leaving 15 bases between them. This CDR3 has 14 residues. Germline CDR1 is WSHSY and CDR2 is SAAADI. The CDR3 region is CASTKGQADNEQFF. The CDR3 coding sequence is TGCGCCAGCACCAAGGGGCAGGCAGACAATGAGCAGTTCTTC.

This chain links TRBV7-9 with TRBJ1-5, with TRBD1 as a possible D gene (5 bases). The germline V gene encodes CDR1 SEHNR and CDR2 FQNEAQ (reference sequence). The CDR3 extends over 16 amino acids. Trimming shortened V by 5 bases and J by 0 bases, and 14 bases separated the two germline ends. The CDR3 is CASSPGDGVSNQPQHF. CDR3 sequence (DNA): TGTGCCAGCAGCCCTGGGGACGGGGTTAGCAATCAGCCCCAGCATTTT.

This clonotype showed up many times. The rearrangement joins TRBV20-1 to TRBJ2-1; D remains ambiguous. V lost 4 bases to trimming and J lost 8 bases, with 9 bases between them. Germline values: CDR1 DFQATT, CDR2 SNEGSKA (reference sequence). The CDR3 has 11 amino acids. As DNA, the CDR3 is TGCAGTGCTATCTTAATGTATGAGCAGTTCTTC. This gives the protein CSAILMYEQFF.